This T cell receptor (beta chain) was captured in a study of blood T cell repertoires in COVID-19. Study-wide context: Samples taken during acute and convalescent COVID-19 were collected in the United States, Italy and Spain. The analysed material was cDNA or gDNA that came from T cells, B-cell-depleted T cells, or PBMCs.

Authors' methods: Using reference gene primer amplification, nucleated cell counts were estimated. TCRdb keeps only in-frame clones here, not all; method: immunoSEQ multiplex PCR. V and J calls and clone size are as listed in that table; D and trimming were resolved from the DNA. The sample holds some 700,000 clones, 75% to 90% seen once. Trimming pared 2 bases from V and 6 bases from J, leaving 16 bases between. The CDR3 totals 15 residues. The germline gives CDR1 MNHEY, CDR2 SVGEGT. This sequence originates from a woman aged 18-29 years with acute or convalescent COVID-19. Material for sequencing was peripheral blood. This chain connects TRBV6-2 or TRBV6-3 to TRBJ1-2; the D is unclear. CDR3 DNA sequence: TGTGCCAGCAGTTACGGTCCAGGACGGGAGGATGGCTACACCTTC. As protein: CASSYGPGREDGYTF.